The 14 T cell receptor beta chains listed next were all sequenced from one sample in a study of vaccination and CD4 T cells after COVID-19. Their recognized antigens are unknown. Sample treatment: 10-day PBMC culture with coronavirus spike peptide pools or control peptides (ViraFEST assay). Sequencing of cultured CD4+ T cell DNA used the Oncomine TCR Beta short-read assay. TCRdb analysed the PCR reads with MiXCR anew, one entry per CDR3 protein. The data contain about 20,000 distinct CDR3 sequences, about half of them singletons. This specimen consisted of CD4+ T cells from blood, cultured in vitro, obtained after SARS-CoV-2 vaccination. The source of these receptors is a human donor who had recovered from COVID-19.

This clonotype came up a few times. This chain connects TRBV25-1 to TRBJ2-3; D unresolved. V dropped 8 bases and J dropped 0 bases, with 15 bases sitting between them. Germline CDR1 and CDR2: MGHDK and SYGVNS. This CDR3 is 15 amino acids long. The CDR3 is CASSNGYPSTDTQYF. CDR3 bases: TGTGCCAGCTCCAACGGCTACCCCAGCACAGATACGCAGTATTTT.

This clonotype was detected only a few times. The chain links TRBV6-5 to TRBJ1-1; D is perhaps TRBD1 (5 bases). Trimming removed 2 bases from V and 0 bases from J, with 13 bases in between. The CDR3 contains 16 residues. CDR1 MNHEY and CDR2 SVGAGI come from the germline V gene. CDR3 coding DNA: TGTGCCAGCAGTTACGAGAGGGGACCTATGAACACTGAAGCTTTCTTT. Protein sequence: CASSYERGPMNTEAFF.

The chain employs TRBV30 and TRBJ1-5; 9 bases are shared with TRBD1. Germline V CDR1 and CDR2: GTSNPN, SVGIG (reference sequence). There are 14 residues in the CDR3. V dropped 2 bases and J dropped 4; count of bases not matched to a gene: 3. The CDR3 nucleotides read TGTGCCTGGAGTTCTGGGACAGGGAATCAGCCCCAGCATTTT. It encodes CAWSSGTGNQPQHF.

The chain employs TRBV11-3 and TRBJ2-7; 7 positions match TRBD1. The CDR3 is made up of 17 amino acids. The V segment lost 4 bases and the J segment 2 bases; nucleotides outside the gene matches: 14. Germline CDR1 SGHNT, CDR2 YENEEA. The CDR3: CASSSPRARQGPYEQYF. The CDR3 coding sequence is TGTGCCAGCAGCTCCCCACGCGCGAGACAGGGCCCCTACGAGCAGTACTTC.

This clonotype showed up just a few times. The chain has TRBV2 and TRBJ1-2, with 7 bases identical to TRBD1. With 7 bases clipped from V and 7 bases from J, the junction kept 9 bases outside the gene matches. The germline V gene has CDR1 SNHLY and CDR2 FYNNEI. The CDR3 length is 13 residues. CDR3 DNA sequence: TGTGCCAGCAATTTTGAGGGGGCCTTTGGCTACACCTTC. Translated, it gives CASNFEGAFGYTF.

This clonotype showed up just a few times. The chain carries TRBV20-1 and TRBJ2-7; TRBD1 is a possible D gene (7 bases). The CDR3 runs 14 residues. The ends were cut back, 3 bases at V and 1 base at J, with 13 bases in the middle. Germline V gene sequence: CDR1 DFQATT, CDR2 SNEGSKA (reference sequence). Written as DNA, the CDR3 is TGCAGTGCTAGTCGACAGGGACTTTCCTACGAGCAGTACTTC. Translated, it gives CSASRQGLSYEQYF.

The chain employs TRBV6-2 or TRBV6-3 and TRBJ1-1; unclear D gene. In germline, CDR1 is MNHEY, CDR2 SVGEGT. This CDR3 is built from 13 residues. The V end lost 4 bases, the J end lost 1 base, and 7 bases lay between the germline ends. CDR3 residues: CASSSRENTEAFF. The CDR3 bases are TGTGCCAGCAGTTCGCGTGAGAACACTGAAGCTTTCTTT.

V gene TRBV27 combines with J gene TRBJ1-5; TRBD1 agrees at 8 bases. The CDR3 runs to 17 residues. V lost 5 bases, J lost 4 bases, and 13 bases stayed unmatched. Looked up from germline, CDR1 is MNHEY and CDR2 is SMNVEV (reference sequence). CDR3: CASSAHGQGVWNQPQHF. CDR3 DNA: TGTGCCAGCAGTGCCCACGGACAGGGCGTATGGAATCAGCCCCAGCATTTT.

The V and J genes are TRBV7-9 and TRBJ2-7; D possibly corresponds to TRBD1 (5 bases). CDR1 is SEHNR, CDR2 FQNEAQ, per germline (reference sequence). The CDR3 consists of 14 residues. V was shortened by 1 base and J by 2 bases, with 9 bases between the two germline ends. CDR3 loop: CASSLVAGTYEQYF. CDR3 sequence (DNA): TGTGCCAGCAGCTTAGTTGCAGGGACCTACGAGCAGTACTTC. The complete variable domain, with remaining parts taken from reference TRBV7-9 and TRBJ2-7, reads DTGVSQNPRHKITKRGQNVTFRCDPISEHNRLYWYRQTLGQGPEFLTYFQNEAQLEKSRLLSDRFSAERPKGSFSTLEIQRTEQGDSAMYLCASSLVAGTYEQYFGPGTRLTVT.

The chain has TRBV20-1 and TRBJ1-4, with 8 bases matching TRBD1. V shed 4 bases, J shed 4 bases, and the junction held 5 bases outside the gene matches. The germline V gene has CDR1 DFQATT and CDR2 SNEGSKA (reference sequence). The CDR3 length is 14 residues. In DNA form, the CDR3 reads TGCAGTGCTACGACCAGGGGGCTTAATGAAAAACTGTTTTTT. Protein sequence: CSATTRGLNEKLFF.

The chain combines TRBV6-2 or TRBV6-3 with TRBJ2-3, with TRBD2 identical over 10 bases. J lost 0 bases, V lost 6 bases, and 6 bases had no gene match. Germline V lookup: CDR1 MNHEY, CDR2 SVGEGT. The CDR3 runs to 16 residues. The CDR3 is CASRTFSGGSTDTQYF. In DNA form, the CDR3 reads TGTGCCAGCAGGACCTTTAGCGGGGGGAGCACAGATACGCAGTATTTT.

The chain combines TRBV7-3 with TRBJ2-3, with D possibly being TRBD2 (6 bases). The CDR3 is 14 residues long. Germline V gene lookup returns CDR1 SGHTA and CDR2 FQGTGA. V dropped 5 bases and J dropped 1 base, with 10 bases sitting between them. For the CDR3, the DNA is TGTGCCAGCAGCCGGGACTCCGGCACAGATACGCAGTATTTT. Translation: CASSRDSGTDTQYF.

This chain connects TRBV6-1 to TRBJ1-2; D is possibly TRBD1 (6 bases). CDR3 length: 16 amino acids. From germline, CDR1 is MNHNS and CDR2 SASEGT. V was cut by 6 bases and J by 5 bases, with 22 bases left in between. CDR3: CASRGDIRGIRYGYTF. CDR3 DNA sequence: TGTGCCAGCAGGGGGGATATAAGGGGGATCCGGTATGGCTACACCTTC.

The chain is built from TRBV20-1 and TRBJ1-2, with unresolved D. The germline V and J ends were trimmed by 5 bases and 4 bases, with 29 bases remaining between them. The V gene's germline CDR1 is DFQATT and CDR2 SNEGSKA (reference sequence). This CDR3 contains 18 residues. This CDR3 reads CSAPRPALGLPKLYGYTF. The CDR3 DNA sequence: TGCAGTGCTCCTAGGCCCGCTCTAGGACTGCCGAAACTCTATGGCTACACCTTC.